This TCR beta chain derives from a study of tumor-infiltrating lymphocytes in localized non-small cell lung cancer. Study overall: Each patient gave resected tumor and non-adjacent uninvolved lung tissue. Study findings and constraints: Technical variation could not be separated from intratumor heterogeneity here.

Data came from immunoSEQ multiplex PCR; TCRdb stores just in-frame clones and leaves some out. The sample yields 9,000 to 10,000 clones, roughly 78% seen once. The CDR3 covers 18 residues. Germline CDR1 reads SGHTA; CDR2 reads FQGNSA. Unmatched junction bases numbered 9, after V lost 1 base and J lost 0 bases. This clone was observed once. The antigen is unknown. The sequence was collected from a human donor with non-small cell lung cancer. The V call is TRBV7-2, the J call TRBJ2-7; TRBD2 matches 10 bases. The material sequenced was lung tumor tissue. The CDR3 DNA reads as TGTGCCAGCAGCTTAGAACCTAGCGGGGGCCCTAGCTCCTACGAGCAGTACTTC. Translating gives CASSLEPSGGPSSYEQYF.